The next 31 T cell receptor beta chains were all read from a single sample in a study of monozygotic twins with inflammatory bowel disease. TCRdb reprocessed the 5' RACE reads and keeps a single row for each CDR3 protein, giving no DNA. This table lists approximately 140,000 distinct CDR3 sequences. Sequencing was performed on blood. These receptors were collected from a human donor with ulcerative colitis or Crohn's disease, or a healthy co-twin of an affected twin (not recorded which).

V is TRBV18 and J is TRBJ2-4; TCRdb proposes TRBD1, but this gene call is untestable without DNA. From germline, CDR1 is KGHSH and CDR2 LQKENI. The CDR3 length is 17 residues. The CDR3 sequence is CASSPRAGRTGKNIQYF.

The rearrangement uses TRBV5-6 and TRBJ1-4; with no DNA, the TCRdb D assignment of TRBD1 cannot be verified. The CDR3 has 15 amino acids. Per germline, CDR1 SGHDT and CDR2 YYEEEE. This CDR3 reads CASSWGQRTNEKLFF.

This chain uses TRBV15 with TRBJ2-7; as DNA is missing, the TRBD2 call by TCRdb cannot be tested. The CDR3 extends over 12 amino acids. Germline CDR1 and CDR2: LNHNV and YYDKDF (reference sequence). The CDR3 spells CATSRDRDYQYF.

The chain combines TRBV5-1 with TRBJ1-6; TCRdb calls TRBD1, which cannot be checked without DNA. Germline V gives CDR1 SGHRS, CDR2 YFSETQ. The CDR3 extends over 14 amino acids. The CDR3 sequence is CASSRQGDNSPLHF.

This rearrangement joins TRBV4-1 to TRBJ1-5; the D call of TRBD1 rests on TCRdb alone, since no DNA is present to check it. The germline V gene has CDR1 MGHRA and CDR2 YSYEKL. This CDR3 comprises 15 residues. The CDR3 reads CASSQGGAGNQPQHF.

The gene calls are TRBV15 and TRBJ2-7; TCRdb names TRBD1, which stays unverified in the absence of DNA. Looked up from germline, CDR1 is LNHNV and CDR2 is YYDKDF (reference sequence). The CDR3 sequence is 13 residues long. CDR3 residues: CATSLDRADEQYF.

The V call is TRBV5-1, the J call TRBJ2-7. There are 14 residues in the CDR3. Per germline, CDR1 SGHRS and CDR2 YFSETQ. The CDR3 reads CASSLAARTYEQYF.

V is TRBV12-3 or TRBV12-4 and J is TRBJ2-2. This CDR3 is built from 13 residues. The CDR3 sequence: CASSLEATGELFF.

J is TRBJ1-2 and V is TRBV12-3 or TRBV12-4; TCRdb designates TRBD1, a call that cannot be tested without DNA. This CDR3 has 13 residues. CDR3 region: CASSETGIGGYTF.

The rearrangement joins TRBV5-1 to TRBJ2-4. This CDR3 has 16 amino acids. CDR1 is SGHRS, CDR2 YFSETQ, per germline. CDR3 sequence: CASSPRHLLAKNIQYF. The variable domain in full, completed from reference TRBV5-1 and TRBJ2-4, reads KAGVTQTPRYLIKTRGQQVTLSCSPISGHRSVSWYQQTPGQGLQFLFEYFSETQRNKGNFPGRFSGRQFSNSRSEMNVSTLELGDSALYLCASSPRHLLAKNIQYFGAGTRLSVL.

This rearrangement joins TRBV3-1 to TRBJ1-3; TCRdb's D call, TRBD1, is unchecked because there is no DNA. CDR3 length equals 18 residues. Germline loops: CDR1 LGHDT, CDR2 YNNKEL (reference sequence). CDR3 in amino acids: CASSQAGQLDFSGNTIYF.

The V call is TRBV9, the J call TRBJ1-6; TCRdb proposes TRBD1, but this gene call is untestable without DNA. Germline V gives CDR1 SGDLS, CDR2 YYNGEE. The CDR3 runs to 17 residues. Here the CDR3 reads CASSRTSTGDFYSPLHF. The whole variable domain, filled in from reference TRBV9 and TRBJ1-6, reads DSGVTQTPKHLITATGQRVTLRCSPRSGDLSVYWYQQSLDQGLQFLIQYYNGEERAKGNILERFSAQQFPDLHSELNLSSLELGDSALYFCASSRTSTGDFYSPLHFGNGTRLTVT.

CDR3: CASSYDLVRGEDYGYTF. The chain is built from TRBV6-5 and TRBJ1-2; TCRdb's D call of TRBD1 is untestable without DNA. Germline V gene lookup returns CDR1 MNHEY and CDR2 SVGAGI. The CDR3 has 17 amino acids.

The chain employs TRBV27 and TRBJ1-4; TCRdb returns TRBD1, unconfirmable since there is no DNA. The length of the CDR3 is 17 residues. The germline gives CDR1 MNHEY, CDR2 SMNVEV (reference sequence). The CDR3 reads CASSTRYQGLTNEKLFF.

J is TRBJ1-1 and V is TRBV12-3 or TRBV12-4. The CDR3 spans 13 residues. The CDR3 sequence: CASSPPAGAEAFF.

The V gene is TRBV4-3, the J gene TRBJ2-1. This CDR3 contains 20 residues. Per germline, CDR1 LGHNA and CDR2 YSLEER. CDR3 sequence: CASSQVGLPRWGSSYNEQFF.

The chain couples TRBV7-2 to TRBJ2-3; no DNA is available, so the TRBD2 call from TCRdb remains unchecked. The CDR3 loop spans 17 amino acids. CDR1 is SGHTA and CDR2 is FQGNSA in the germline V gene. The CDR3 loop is CASSLGTSGGITDTQYF.

The CDR3 region is CASGRSIQSYNEQFF. This chain joins TRBV5-1 and TRBJ2-1. The germline CDR1 and CDR2 sequences are SGHRS and YFSETQ. This CDR3 is 15 amino acids long.

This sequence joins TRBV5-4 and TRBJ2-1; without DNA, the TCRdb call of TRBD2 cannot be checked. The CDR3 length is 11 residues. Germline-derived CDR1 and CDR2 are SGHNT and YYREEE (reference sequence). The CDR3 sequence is CASSSSGTQFF.

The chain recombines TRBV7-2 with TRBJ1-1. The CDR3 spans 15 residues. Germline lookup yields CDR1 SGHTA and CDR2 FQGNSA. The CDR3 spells CASRGGVQRNTEAFF.

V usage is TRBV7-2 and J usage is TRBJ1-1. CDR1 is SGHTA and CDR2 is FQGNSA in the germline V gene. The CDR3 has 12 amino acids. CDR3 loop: CASSSGTVEAFF.

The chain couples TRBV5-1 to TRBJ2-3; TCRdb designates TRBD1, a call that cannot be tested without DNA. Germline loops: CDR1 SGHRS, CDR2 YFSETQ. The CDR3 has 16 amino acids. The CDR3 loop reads CASSTGTAQSTDTQYF.

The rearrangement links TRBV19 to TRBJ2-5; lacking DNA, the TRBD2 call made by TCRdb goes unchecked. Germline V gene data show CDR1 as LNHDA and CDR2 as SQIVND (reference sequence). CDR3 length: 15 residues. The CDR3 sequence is CASSDTGTAGKTQYF.

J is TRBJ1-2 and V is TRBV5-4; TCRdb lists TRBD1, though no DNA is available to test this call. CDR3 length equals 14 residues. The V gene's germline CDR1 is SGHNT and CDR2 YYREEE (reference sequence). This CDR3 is CASSSPDTQNGYTF.

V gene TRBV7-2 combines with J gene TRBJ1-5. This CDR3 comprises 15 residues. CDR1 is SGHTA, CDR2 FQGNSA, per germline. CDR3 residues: CASSPLIGGNQPQHF.

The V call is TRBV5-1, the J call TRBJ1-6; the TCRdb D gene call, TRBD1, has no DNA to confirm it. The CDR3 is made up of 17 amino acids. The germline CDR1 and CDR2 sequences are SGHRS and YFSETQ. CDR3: CASSSDRDWSYNSPLHF.

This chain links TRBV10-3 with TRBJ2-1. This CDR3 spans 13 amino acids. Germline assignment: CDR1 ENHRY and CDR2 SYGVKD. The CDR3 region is CAISEKGYNEQFF.

CDR3 loop: CASISNTDTQYF. This chain connects TRBV3-1 to TRBJ2-3. The CDR3 loop spans 12 amino acids. Germline values: CDR1 LGHDT, CDR2 YNNKEL (reference sequence).

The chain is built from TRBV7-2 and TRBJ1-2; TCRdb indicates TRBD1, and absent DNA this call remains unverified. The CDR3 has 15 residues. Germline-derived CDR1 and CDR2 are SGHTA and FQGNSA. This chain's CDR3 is CASQRRRRGNYGYTF.

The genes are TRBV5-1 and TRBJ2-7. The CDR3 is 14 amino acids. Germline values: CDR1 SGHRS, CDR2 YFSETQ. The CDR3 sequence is CASSLTSRSYEQYF.

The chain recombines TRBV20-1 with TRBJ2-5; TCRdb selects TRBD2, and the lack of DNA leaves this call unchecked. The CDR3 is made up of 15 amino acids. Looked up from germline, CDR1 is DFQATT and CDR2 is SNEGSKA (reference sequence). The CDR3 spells CSASPGAGRDETQYF.